A single sample gave rise to the 6 T cell receptor beta chains below, sequenced in a study of T cell repertoires in cytomegalovirus infection. Using its own MiXCR run on the reads, TCRdb lists one record per CDR3 protein. The table records 20,000 to 30,000 distinct CDR3 sequences, more than 20% of them present only once. Their specific antigens are unknown. This sample comprised CD8+ T cells from cultured PBMCs, obtained from culture after CMV antigen stimulation. All receptors derive from a human donor in good health (CMV status not recorded). Some clones in this sample may be carry-over from other donors' samples.

This clonotype was counted between two and nine times. The chain combines TRBV7-8 with TRBJ1-5; no definite D call. In germline, CDR1 is SGHVS, CDR2 FQNEAQ. V was cut by 4 bases and J by 2 bases, with 15 bases left in between. The CDR3 is 16 amino acids. CDR3 coding DNA: TGTGCCAGCAGCTCCGGGTACTCTTCGGGCAATCAGCCCCAGCATTTT. Translation gives CASSSGYSSGNQPQHF.

In this sample, this clonotype turned up many times. The rearrangement uses TRBV6-1 and TRBJ2-3; D tentatively fits TRBD1 or TRBD2 (5 bases each). V was trimmed by 1 base and J by 1 base, leaving 9 bases between them. Germline lookup yields CDR1 MNHNS and CDR2 SASEGT. The CDR3 extends over 15 amino acids. The CDR3 loop is CASSEGWGRTDTQYF. CDR3 nucleotide sequence: TGTGCCAGCAGTGAAGGATGGGGACGCACAGATACGCAGTATTTT.

This clonotype was detected a few times. The chain links TRBV7-6 to TRBJ2-3; tentatively, D is TRBD2 (7 bases). The germline V gene encodes CDR1 SGHVS and CDR2 FNYEAQ. This CDR3 is built from 15 residues. The germline V and J ends were trimmed by 2 bases and 1 base, with 10 bases remaining between them. The CDR3 region is CASSLRGAGTDTQYF. CDR3 nucleotides: TGTGCCAGCAGCTTACGGGGGGCAGGCACAGATACGCAGTATTTT.

This clonotype was seen many times. The rearrangement links TRBV7-2 to TRBJ2-7; 9 positions agree with TRBD2. CDR1 is SGHTA and CDR2 is FQGNSA in the germline V gene. The trim removed 5 bases at V and 4 bases at J, leaving 12 bases unmatched. There are 16 residues in the CDR3. This chain's CDR3 is CASSPTVASGEYEQYF. CDR3 coding DNA: TGTGCCAGCAGCCCGACCGTCGCTAGCGGGGAGTACGAGCAGTACTTC.

This clonotype came up a few times. The genes are TRBV6-6 and TRBJ2-7, with D possibly being TRBD2 (5 bases). The length of the CDR3 is 12 residues. Trimming removed 6 bases from V and 2 bases from J, with 8 bases in between. CDR1 and CDR2 (germline): MNHNY, SVGAGI (reference sequence). The CDR3 nucleotides are TGTGCCAGCAGGGACGGGACCTACGAGCAGTACTTC. The encoded protein is CASRDGTYEQYF.

V gene TRBV5-6 combines with J gene TRBJ2-5, with D possibly matching TRBD1 (7 bases). V was clipped by 1 base and J by 5 bases, with 9 bases between them. The CDR3 is made up of 13 amino acids. Germline loops: CDR1 SGHDT, CDR2 YYEEEE. The CDR3 loop is CASSLPGGETQYF. The DNA for the CDR3 is TGTGCCAGCAGCTTGCCAGGGGGGGAGACCCAGTACTTC.